The present TCR beta chain was sequenced within a study of T cell responses to AZD1222 COVID-19 vaccine. Clones were read by immunoSEQ multiplex PCR, and TCRdb kept only the in-frame ones, dropping some. The sample shows tens of thousands of clones, around 90% of them seen only once. V trimming: 5 bases; J trimming: 6 bases; junction bases outside the gene matches: 11. Germline V CDR1 and CDR2: LGHDT, YNNKEL (reference sequence). The CDR3 has 16 amino acids. The sequence came from an adult in good health. The sample consisted of peripheral blood, taken on day 0 of AZD1222 vaccination. The J gene is TRBJ1-5, the V gene TRBV3-1 (or the pseudogene TRBV3-2), with 9 nucleotides matching TRBD1. CDR3 bases: TGTGCCAGCAGCGAAGGGACAGGGCCAATACGTCAGCCCCAGCATTTT. Its translation: CASSEGTGPIRQPQHF.